This T cell receptor (beta chain) emerged from a study of blood T cell repertoires in COVID-19. Trimming removed 5 bases from V and 4 bases from J; junction bases left unmatched: 6. This CDR3 contains 14 residues. Germline lookup yields CDR1 SEHNR and CDR2 FQNEAQ (reference sequence). Sequencing was performed with immunoSEQ multiplex PCR; in TCRdb, only in-frame clones are kept and a portion is missing. Here the sample spans more than 75,000 clones, 88% being singletons. V gene TRBV7-9 combines with J gene TRBJ2-7; 9 nucleotides match TRBD1. This receptor was obtained from a woman in her sixties or seventies with acute or convalescent COVID-19. The sequenced sample was peripheral blood. The CDR3 DNA sequence: TGTGCCAGCAGCACCGGGACAGGGTCGTACGAGCAGTACTTC. Encoded protein: CASSTGTGSYEQYF.